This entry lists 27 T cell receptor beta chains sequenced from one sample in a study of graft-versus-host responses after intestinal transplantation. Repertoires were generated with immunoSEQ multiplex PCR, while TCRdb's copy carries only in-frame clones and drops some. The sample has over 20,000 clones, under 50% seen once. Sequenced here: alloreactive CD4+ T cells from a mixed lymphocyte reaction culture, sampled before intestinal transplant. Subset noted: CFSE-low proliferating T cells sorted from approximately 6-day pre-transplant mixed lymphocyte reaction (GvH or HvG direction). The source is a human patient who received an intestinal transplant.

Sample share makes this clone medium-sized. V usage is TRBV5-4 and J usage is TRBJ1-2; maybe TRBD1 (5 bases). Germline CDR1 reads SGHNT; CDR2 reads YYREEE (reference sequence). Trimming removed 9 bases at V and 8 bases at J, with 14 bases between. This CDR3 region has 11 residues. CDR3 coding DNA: TGTGCCACCACCAAGGGGCGCGGCTACACCTTC. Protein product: CATTKGRGYTF.

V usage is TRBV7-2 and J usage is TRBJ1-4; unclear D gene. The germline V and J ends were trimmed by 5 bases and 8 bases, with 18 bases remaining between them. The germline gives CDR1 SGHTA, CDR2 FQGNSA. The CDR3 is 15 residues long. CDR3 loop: CASSPPSFSGEKLFF. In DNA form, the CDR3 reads TGTGCCAGCAGCCCCCCGAGTTTTTCGGGGGAAAAACTGTTTTTT.

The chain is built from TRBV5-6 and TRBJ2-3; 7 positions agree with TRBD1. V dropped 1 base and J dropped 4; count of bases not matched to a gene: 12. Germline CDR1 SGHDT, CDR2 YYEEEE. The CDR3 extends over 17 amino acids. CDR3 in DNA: TGTGCCAGCAGCTTGCTTATGTCAGGGGGTAGCGCAGATACGCAGTATTTT. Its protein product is CASSLLMSGGSADTQYF.

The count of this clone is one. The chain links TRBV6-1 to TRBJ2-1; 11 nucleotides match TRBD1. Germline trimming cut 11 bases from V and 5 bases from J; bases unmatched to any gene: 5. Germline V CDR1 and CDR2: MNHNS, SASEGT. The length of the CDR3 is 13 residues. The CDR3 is CAGGQGADNEQFF. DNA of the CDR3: TGTGCCGGCGGACAGGGGGCTGACAATGAGCAGTTCTTC.

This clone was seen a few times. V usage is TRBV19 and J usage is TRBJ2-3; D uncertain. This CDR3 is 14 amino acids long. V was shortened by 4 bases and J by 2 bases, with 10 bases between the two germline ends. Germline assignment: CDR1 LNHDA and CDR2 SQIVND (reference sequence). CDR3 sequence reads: CASSRSPYTDTQYF. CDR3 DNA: TGTGCCAGTAGTAGGAGTCCGTACACAGATACGCAGTATTTT.

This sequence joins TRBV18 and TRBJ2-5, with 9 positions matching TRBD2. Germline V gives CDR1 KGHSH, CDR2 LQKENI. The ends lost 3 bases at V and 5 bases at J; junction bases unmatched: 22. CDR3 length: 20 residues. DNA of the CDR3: TGTGCCAGCTCACCCCTCACAGGACTAGCGATCGGCCCCAAGGGCGAGACCCAGTACTTC. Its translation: CASSPLTGLAIGPKGETQYF.

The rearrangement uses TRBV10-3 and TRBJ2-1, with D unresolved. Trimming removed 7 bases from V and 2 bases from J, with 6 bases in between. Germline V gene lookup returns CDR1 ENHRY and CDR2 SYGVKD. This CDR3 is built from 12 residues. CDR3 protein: CAITTAYNEQFF. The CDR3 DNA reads TGTGCCATCACAACAGCCTACAATGAGCAGTTCTTC.

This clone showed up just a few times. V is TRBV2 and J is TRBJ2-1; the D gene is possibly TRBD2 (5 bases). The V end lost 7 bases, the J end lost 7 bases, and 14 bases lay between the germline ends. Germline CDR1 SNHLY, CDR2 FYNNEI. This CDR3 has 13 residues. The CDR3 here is CASTGSYSNEQFF. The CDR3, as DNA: TGTGCCAGCACGGGGTCCTATTCGAATGAGCAGTTCTTC.

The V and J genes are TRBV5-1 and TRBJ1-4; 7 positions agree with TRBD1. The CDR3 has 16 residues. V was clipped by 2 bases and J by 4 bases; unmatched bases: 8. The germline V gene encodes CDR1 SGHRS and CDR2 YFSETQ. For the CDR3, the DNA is TGCGCCAGCAGCTTTGGAGGGACAGCCCTTAATGAAAAACTGTTTTTT. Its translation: CASSFGGTALNEKLFF.

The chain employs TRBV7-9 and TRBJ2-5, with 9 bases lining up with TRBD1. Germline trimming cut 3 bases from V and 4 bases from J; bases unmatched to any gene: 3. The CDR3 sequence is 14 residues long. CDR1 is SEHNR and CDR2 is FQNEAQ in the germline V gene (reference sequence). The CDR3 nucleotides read TGTGCCAGCAGCTTGGGGACAGGGACAGAGACCCAGTACTTC. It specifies CASSLGTGTETQYF.

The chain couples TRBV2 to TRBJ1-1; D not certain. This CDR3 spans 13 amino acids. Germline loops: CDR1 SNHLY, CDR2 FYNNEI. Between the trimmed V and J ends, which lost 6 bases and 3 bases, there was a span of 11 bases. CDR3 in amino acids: CASSRELDTEAFF. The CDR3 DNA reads TGTGCCAGCAGCCGGGAGTTGGACACTGAAGCTTTCTTT.

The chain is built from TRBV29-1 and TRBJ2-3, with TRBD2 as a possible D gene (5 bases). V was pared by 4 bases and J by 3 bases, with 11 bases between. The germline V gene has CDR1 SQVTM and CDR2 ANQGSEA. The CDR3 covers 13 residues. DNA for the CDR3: TGCAGCGTTGGACGGGGAATAACAGATACGCAGTATTTT. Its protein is CSVGRGITDTQYF.

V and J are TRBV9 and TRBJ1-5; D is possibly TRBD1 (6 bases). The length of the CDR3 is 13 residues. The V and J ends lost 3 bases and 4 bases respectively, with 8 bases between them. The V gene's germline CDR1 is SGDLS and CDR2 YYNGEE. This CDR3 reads CASSAQGNQPQHF. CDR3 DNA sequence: TGTGCCAGCAGCGCACAGGGTAATCAGCCCCAGCATTTT.

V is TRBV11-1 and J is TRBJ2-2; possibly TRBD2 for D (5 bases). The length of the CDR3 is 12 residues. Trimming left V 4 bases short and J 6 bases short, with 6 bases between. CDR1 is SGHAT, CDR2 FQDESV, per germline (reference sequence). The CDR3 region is CASSYGAGELFF. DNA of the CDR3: TGTGCCAGCAGCTACGGGGCCGGGGAGCTGTTTTTT.

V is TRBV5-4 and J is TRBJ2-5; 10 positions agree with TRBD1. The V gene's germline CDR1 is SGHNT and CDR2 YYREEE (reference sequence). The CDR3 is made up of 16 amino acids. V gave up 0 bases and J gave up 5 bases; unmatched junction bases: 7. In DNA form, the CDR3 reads TGTGCCAGCAGCTTGGGGGGACAGGGGCGTATGGAGACCCAGTACTTC. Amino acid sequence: CASSLGGQGRMETQYF.

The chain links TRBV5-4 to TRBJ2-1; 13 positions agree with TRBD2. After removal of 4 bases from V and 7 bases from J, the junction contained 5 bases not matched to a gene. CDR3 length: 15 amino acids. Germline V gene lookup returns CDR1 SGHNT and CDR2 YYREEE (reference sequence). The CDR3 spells CASSRLAGGGNEQFF. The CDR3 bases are TGTGCCAGCAGCCGACTAGCGGGGGGCGGGAATGAGCAGTTCTTC.

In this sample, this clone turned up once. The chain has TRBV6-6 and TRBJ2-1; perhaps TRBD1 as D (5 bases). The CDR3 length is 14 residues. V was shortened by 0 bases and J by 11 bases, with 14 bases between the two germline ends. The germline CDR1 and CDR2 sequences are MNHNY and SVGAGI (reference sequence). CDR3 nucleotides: TGTGCCAGCAGTTACTCTGCCCTACAGGAAAAGCAGTTCTTC. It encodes CASSYSALQEKQFF.

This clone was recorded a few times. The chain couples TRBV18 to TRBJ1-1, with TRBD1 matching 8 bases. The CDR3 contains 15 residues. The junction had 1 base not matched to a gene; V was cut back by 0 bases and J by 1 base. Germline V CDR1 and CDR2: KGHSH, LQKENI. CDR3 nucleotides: TGTGCCAGCTCACCACCCGGGACAGGGAACACTGAAGCTTTCTTT. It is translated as CASSPPGTGNTEAFF.

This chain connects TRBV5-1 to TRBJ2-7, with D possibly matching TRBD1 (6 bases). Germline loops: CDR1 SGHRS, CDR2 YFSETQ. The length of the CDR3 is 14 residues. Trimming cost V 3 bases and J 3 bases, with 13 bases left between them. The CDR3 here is CASSSPGQNYEQYF. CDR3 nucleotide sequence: TGCGCCAGCAGCTCCCCGGGACAAAACTACGAGCAGTACTTC.

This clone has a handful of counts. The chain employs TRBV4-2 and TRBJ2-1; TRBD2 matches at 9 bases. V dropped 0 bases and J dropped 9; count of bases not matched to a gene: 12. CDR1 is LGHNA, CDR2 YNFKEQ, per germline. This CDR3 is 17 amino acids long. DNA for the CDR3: TGTGCCAGCAGCCAAGATCGGCTAGCGGGGATAGCAAGTGAGCAGTTCTTC. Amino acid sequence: CASSQDRLAGIASEQFF.

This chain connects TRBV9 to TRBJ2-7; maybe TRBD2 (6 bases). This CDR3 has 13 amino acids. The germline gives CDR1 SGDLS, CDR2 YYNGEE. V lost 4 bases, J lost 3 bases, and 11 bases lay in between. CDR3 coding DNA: TGTGCCAGCAGCCCCCCGGGACTCTACGAGCAGTACTTC. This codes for CASSPPGLYEQYF.

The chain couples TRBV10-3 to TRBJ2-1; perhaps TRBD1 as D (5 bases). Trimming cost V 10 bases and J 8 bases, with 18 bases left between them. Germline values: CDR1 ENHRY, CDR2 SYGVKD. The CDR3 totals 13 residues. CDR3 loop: CATRQNLADEQFF. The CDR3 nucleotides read TGTGCCACTCGACAGAACCTTGCCGATGAGCAGTTCTTC.

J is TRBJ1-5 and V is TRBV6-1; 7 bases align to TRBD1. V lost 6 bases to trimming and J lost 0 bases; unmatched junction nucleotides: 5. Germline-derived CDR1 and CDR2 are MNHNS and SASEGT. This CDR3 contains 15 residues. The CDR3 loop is CASSLGTVSNQPQHF. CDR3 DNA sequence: TGTGCCAGCAGCCTAGGGACAGTTAGCAATCAGCCCCAGCATTTT.

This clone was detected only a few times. CDR3 DNA: TGTGCCAGCAGACAGGGGCCAACCACTGAAGCTTTCTTT. Protein product: CASRQGPTTEAFF. This rearrangement joins TRBV11-3 to TRBJ1-1; 7 bases are a match to TRBD1. Germline V gene lookup returns CDR1 SGHNT and CDR2 YENEEA. The CDR3 contains 13 residues. V was pared by 6 bases and J by 4 bases, with 5 bases of the junction left unmatched.

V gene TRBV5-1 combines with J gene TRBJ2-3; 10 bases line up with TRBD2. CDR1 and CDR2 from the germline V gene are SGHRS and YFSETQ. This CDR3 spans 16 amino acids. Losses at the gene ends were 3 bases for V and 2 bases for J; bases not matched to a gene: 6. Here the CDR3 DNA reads TGCGCCAGCAGCTCCCCGGGACTAGCGTCCACAGATACGCAGTATTTT. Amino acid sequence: CASSSPGLASTDTQYF. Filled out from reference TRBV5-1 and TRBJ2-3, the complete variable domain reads KAGVTQTPRYLIKTRGQQVTLSCSPISGHRSVSWYQQTPGQGLQFLFEYFSETQRNKGNFPGRFSGRQFSNSRSEMNVSTLELGDSALYLCASSSPGLASTDTQYFGPGTRLTVL.

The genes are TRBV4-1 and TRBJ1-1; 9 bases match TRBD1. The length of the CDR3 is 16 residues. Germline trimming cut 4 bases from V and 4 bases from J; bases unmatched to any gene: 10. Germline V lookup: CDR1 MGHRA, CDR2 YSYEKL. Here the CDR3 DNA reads TGCGCCAGCAGCCCCGTGGGGACAGGGACGCGCACTGAAGCTTTCTTT. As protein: CASSPVGTGTRTEAFF.

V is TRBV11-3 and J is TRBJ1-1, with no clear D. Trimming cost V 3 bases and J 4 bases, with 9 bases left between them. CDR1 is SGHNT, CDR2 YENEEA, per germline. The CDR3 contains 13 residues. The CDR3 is CASSLGSATEAFF. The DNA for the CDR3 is TGTGCCAGCAGCTTGGGCAGTGCCACTGAAGCTTTCTTT.